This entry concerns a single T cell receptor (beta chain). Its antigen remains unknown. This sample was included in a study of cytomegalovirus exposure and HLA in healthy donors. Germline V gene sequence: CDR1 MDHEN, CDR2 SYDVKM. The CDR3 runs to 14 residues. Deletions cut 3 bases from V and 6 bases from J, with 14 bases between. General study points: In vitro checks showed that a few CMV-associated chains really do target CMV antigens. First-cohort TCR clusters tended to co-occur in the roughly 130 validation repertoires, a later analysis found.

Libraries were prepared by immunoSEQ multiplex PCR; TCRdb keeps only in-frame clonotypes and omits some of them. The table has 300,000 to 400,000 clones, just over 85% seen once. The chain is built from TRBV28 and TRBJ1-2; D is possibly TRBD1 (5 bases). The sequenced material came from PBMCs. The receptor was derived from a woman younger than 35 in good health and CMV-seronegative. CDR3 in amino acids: CASSFWSGSNGYTF. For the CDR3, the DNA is TGTGCCAGCAGTTTTTGGTCAGGGTCTAATGGCTACACCTTC.